One sample yielded the 27 T cell receptor beta chains listed below, sequenced in a study of human T cells and chemical hapten exposure. Using its own MiXCR run on the RACE reads, TCRdb lists one record per CDR3 protein. Of 75,000 to 100,000 distinct CDR3 sequences in the sample, 9.3% were seen once. Time point here: patch test 2, 6 weeks after DPC sensitization. Documented treatment: therapeutic diphenylcyclopropenone sensitization with weekly scalp DPC. Here the sequenced sample was whole blood, taken in connection with sensitization to the hapten diphenylcyclopropenone (DPC). These receptors were obtained from a woman between 35 and 50 years old with alopecia areata. Some clones in this sample may be carry-over from other donors' samples.

V usage is TRBV12-3 or TRBV12-4 and J usage is TRBJ2-2; D unclear. The CDR3 is 12 amino acids. V was shortened by 6 bases and J by 2 bases, with 4 bases between the two germline ends. The CDR3 reads CASSQNTGELFF. DNA of the CDR3: TGTGCCAGCAGCCAAAACACCGGGGAGCTGTTTTTT.

V and J are TRBV7-8 and TRBJ2-1; D is possibly TRBD1 (6 bases). With 4 bases removed from V and 1 base from J, the gap between germline ends came to 8 bases. The germline gives CDR1 SGHVS, CDR2 FQNEAQ. The CDR3 spans 14 residues. The CDR3 spells CASSSTGSYNEQFF. CDR3 bases: TGTGCCAGCAGCTCAACAGGGTCCTACAATGAGCAGTTCTTC.

V gene TRBV28 combines with J gene TRBJ1-6; D might be TRBD1 (5 bases). Germline values: CDR1 MDHEN, CDR2 SYDVKM. Trimming shortened V by 6 bases and J by 9 bases, and 12 bases separated the two germline ends. The CDR3 consists of 13 residues. The CDR3 DNA is TGTGCCAGCAGCCTCTCGGGGGGTTCACCCCTCCACTTT. It codes for CASSLSGGSPLHF.

This clonotype was found many times. The chain is built from TRBV18 and TRBJ1-2; D is possibly TRBD1 (6 bases). The CDR3 runs to 14 residues. Germline CDR1 and CDR2: KGHSH and LQKENI. V lost 5 bases and J lost 4, with 14 bases in between. CDR3 DNA: TGTGCCAGCTCAGCTGAGGGGGGATCCTATGGCTACACCTTC. It encodes CASSAEGGSYGYTF. Combining the CDR3 with reference TRBV18 and TRBJ1-2 gives the whole variable domain NAGVMQNPRHLVRRRGQEARLRCSPMKGHSHVYWYRQLPEEGLKFMVYLQKENIIDESGMPKERFSAEFPKEGPSILRIQQVVRGDSAAYFCASSAEGGSYGYTFGSGTRLTVV.

This clonotype appeared a few times. J is TRBJ1-1 and V is TRBV4-2, with 7 bases that match TRBD1. The CDR3 is 15 residues long. The germline CDR1 and CDR2 sequences are LGHNA and YNFKEQ. V was clipped by 3 bases and J by 5 bases; unmatched bases: 9. CDR3 in DNA: TGTGCCAGCAGCCACACAGGGGAGAAGTGGACTGAAGCTTTCTTT. Its protein product is CASSHTGEKWTEAFF.

This clonotype was recorded many times. The J gene is TRBJ2-5, the V gene TRBV6-5; 7 bases line up with TRBD1. Germline assignment: CDR1 MNHEY and CDR2 SVGAGI. V shed 6 bases and J 5 bases; nucleotides not matched to a gene: 6. There are 13 residues in the CDR3. CDR3 DNA: TGTGCCAGCAGGGTCACAGGGGTCGAGACCCAGTACTTC. This translates into CASRVTGVETQYF.

The chain combines TRBV28 with TRBJ2-7, with D possibly TRBD1 on 5 matching bases. This CDR3 region has 15 residues. In germline, CDR1 is MDHEN, CDR2 SYDVKM. The ends were cut back, 5 bases at V and 5 bases at J, with 19 bases in the middle. The CDR3 DNA is TGTGCCAGCAGTGACTTTGGACACTTGCGAAACGAGCAGTACTTC. Translating it yields CASSDFGHLRNEQYF.

At least ten counts were recorded for this clonotype. The chain uses TRBV12-3 or TRBV12-4 and TRBJ1-3; D is ambiguous. Trimming took off 10 bases at V and 2 bases at J, with 12 bases between the two ends. The CDR3 has 13 amino acids. CDR3 sequence: CATWELTGNTIYF. The CDR3, as DNA: TGTGCCACCTGGGAGTTGACTGGAAACACCATATATTTT.

This clonotype was seen at least ten times. The chain has TRBV12-3 or TRBV12-4 and TRBJ2-5; D is ambiguous. The ends were cut back, 3 bases at V and 2 bases at J, with 10 bases in the middle. The CDR3 is made up of 14 amino acids. The CDR3: CASSFGQVQETQYF. The DNA of the CDR3 is TGTGCCAGCAGTTTTGGGCAGGTTCAAGAGACCCAGTACTTC.

This clonotype was counted at least ten times. The rearrangement joins TRBV29-1 to TRBJ2-7, with 9 bases aligning to TRBD1. This CDR3 contains 14 residues. The trim removed 5 bases at V and 2 bases at J, leaving 7 bases unmatched. The V gene's germline CDR1 is SQVTM and CDR2 ANQGSEA. The CDR3 region has the DNA TGCAGCGTTACCTCGGACAGGGGTCCCTACGAGCAGTACTTC. Its protein product is CSVTSDRGPYEQYF.

At least ten counts were recorded for this clonotype. This sequence joins TRBV6-2 or TRBV6-3 and TRBJ2-7; no clear D gene. V lost 2 bases to trimming and J lost 1 base, with 9 bases between them. Per the germline V gene, CDR1 is MNHEY and CDR2 is SVGEGT. This CDR3 spans 14 amino acids. CDR3 sequence: CASSYQTVSYEQYF. CDR3 coding DNA: TGTGCCAGCAGTTACCAGACTGTTTCCTACGAGCAGTACTTC.

This clonotype showed up just a few times. The chain carries TRBV27 and TRBJ2-7; tentatively, D is TRBD1 or TRBD2 (6 bases each). Between the trimmed V and J ends, which lost 6 bases and 7 bases, there was a span of 22 bases. This CDR3 has 15 residues. The germline V gene has CDR1 MNHEY and CDR2 SMNVEV (reference sequence). CDR3 loop: CASRSWGAWAEEQYF. The DNA of the CDR3 is TGTGCCAGCAGATCCTGGGGGGCCTGGGCGGAGGAGCAGTACTTC.

The genes are TRBV5-4 and TRBJ1-1; D is unresolved. Germline CDR1 is SGHNT and CDR2 is YYREEE (reference sequence). V gave up 2 bases and J gave up 7 bases, with 9 bases separating them. The CDR3 runs 12 residues. CDR3 DNA sequence: TGTGCCAGCAGCTTAGGAGGAATTGAAGCTTTCTTT. It encodes CASSLGGIEAFF. The complete variable domain, with remaining parts taken from reference TRBV5-4 and TRBJ1-1, reads ETGVTQSPTHLIKTRGQQVTLRCSSQSGHNTVSWYQQALGQGPQFIFQYYREEENGRGNFPPRFSGLQFPNYSSELNVNALELDDSALYLCASSLGGIEAFFGQGTRLTVV.

Ten or more counts support this clonotype. V usage is TRBV25-1 and J usage is TRBJ1-5; D gene ambiguous. In germline, CDR1 is MGHDK, CDR2 SYGVNS. The CDR3 loop spans 14 amino acids. Trimming removed 5 bases from V and 1 base from J, with 9 bases in between. CDR3 sequence (DNA): TGTGCCAGCAGTACCGACGGGAGCAATCAGCCCCAGCATTTT. It yields the protein CASSTDGSNQPQHF.

This clonotype was seen repeatedly, ten times or more. The rearrangement links TRBV19 to TRBJ1-2; TRBD1 aligns across 7 bases. J gave up 4 bases and V 4 bases, and 9 bases lay outside the gene matches. Per germline, CDR1 LNHDA and CDR2 SQIVND (reference sequence). The CDR3 consists of 15 residues. In nucleotides, the CDR3 is TGTGCCAGTAGTAGGGCTACGGCAGGGGGCTATGGCTACACCTTC. It translates to CASSRATAGGYGYTF.

This chain connects TRBV28 to TRBJ2-7; 7 bases agree with TRBD1. In germline, CDR1 is MDHEN, CDR2 SYDVKM. After removal of 5 bases from V and 2 bases from J, the junction contained 6 bases not matched to a gene. The CDR3 has 14 amino acids. CDR3 loop: CASSERQGPYEQYF. DNA of the CDR3: TGTGCCAGCAGTGAAAGACAGGGCCCCTACGAGCAGTACTTC.

Ten or more counts support this clonotype. This chain links TRBV6-2 or TRBV6-3 with TRBJ1-5; D might be TRBD1 (5 bases). Per germline, CDR1 MNHEY and CDR2 SVGEGT. V was shortened by 4 bases and J by 8 bases, with 15 bases between the two germline ends. The CDR3 spans 14 residues. This CDR3 reads CASSFDSYSKPQHF. As DNA, the CDR3 is TGTGCCAGCAGTTTCGACAGTTATTCGAAGCCCCAGCATTTT.

The chain combines TRBV5-6 with TRBJ1-4; unclear D gene. Per germline, CDR1 SGHDT and CDR2 YYEEEE. This CDR3 contains 14 residues. Trimming took off 6 bases at V and 10 bases at J, with 19 bases between the two ends. In DNA, the CDR3 is TGTGCCAGCACCCCCGGGCCCCTATCTGGAAAACTGTTTTTT. Protein: CASTPGPLSGKLFF.

CDR3 DNA: TGTGCCAGCAGTCCCGACGTCGGGAGCACCTACGAGCAGTACTTC. Residues: CASSPDVGSTYEQYF. The chain has TRBV6-5 and TRBJ2-7; TRBD2 is a possible D gene (6 bases). Per the germline V gene, CDR1 is MNHEY and CDR2 is SVGAGI. The CDR3 is 15 residues long. The V and J ends lost 5 bases and 2 bases respectively, with 16 bases between them.

At least ten counts were recorded for this clonotype. The CDR3 DNA reads TGTGCCAGCAGCCCCGGGGTGGCTAATGAAAAACTGTTTTTT. This encodes CASSPGVANEKLFF. The chain is built from TRBV12-3 or TRBV12-4 and TRBJ1-4; D is undetermined. V was cut by 6 bases and J by 3 bases, with 11 bases left in between. The length of the CDR3 is 14 residues.

This clonotype was counted ten times or more. This chain joins TRBV24-1 and TRBJ2-3, with 8 bases fitting TRBD2. Germline V lookup: CDR1 KGHDR, CDR2 SFDVKD. The CDR3 loop spans 15 amino acids. Trimming removed 5 bases from V and 4 bases from J; junction bases left unmatched: 7. CDR3 loop: CATSAPGLEADTQYF. In DNA, the CDR3 is TGTGCCACCAGTGCACCGGGACTAGAGGCAGATACGCAGTATTTT.

This clonotype was seen a handful of times. The chain links TRBV20-1 to TRBJ1-4, with 7 bases matching TRBD1. CDR1 and CDR2 (germline): DFQATT, SNEGSKA (reference sequence). The CDR3 totals 15 residues. J lost 5 bases, V lost 1 base, and 7 bases had no gene match. This chain's CDR3 is CSARALQGKNEKLFF. The CDR3 region has the DNA TGCAGTGCTAGAGCTCTACAGGGGAAGAATGAAAAACTGTTTTTT.

This chain connects TRBV6-5 to TRBJ2-7, with D tentatively TRBD1 (6 bases). This CDR3 contains 16 residues. Trimming removed 7 bases from V and 2 bases from J, with 21 bases in between. Germline assignment: CDR1 MNHEY and CDR2 SVGAGI. Here the CDR3 reads CASTSTIGRGAYEQYF. The CDR3 nucleotides are TGTGCCAGCACCTCGACCATCGGCAGGGGCGCCTACGAGCAGTACTTC.

The chain recombines TRBV6-2 or TRBV6-3 with TRBJ2-1; 11 nucleotides agree with TRBD2. The J segment lost 9 bases and the V segment lost 4 bases, leaving 8 bases of the junction unmatched. CDR1 MNHEY and CDR2 SVGEGT come from the germline V gene. This CDR3 has 15 amino acids. CDR3 nucleotide sequence: TGTGCCAGCAGTTCCCTAACTAGCGGGAGAGTTGAGCAGTTCTTC. Translated: CASSSLTSGRVEQFF.

The CDR3 DNA is TGCGCCAGCAGCTCCGAGAACCCCACAGATACGCAGTATTTT. Its translation: CASSSENPTDTQYF. The chain links TRBV5-1 to TRBJ2-3; no reliable D call. V was cut by 3 bases and J by 2 bases, with 10 bases left in between. From germline, CDR1 is SGHRS and CDR2 YFSETQ. The CDR3 has 14 residues. Together with reference TRBV5-1 and TRBJ2-3, the CDR3 gives the full variable domain: KAGVTQTPRYLIKTRGQQVTLSCSPISGHRSVSWYQQTPGQGLQFLFEYFSETQRNKGNFPGRFSGRQFSNSRSEMNVSTLELGDSALYLCASSSENPTDTQYFGPGTRLTVL.

The chain employs TRBV4-3 and TRBJ2-7; 7 positions agree with TRBD1. V lost 1 base, J lost 3 bases, and 15 bases stayed unmatched. Germline CDR1 and CDR2: LGHNA and YSLEER. The CDR3 has 18 amino acids. This CDR3 is CASSQGSQWDSRLYEQYF. The CDR3 nucleotides read TGCGCCAGCAGCCAAGGATCCCAGTGGGACAGCCGTCTCTACGAGCAGTACTTC.

This chain connects TRBV18 to TRBJ2-3, with TRBD1 matching 10 bases. Germline V gene data show CDR1 as KGHSH and CDR2 as LQKENI. The CDR3 covers 15 residues. The trim removed 3 bases at V and 6 bases at J, leaving 6 bases unmatched. Here the CDR3 DNA reads TGTGCCAGCTCACCCCGACAGGGGGCATGGGATACGCAGTATTTT. It encodes CASSPRQGAWDTQYF.